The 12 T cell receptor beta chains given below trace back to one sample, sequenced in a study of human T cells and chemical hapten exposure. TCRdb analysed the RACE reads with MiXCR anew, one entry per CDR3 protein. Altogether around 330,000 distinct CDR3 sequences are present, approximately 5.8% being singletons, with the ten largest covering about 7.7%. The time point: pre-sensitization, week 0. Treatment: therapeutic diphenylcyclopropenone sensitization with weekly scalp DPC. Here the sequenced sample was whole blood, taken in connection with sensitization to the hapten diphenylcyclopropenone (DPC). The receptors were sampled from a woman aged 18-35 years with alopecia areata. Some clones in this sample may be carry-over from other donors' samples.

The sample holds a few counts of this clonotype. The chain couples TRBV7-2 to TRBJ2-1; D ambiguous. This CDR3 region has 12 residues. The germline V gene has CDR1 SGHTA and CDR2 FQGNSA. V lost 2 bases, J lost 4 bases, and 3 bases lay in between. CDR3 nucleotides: TGTGCCAGCAGCTTACGATACAATGAGCAGTTCTTC. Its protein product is CASSLRYNEQFF. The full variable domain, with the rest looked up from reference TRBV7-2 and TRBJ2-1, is GAGVSQSPSNKVTEKGKDVELRCDPISGHTALYWYRQSLGQGLEFLIYFQGNSAPDKSGLPSDRFSAERTGGSVSTLTIQRTQQEDSAVYLCASSLRYNEQFFGPGTRLTVL.

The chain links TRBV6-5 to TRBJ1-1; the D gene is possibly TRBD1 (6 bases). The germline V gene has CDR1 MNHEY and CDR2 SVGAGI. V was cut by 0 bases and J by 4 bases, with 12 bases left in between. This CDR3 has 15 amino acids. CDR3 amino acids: CASSYSRGGGTEAFF. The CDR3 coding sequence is TGTGCCAGCAGTTACTCCCGGGGAGGGGGCACTGAAGCTTTCTTT.

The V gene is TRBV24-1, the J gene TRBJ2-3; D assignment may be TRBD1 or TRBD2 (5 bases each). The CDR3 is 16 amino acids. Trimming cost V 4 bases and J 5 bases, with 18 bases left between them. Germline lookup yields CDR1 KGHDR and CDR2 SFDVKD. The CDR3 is CATSDRDGHSLDTQYF. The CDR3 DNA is TGTGCCACCAGTGACCGGGACGGCCACTCTTTAGATACGCAGTATTTT.

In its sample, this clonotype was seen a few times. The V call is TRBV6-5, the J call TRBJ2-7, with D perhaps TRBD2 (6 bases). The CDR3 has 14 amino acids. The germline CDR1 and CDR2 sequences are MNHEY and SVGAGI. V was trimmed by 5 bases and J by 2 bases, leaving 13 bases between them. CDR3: CASSRGTVTYEQYF. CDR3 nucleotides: TGTGCCAGCAGTCGCGGGACGGTCACCTACGAGCAGTACTTC.

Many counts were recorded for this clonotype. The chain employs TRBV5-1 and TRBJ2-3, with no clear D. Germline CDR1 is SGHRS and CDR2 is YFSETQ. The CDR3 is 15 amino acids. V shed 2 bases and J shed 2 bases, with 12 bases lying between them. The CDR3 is CASSFSYPVTDTQYF. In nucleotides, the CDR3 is TGCGCCAGCAGCTTCTCTTACCCCGTCACAGATACGCAGTATTTT.

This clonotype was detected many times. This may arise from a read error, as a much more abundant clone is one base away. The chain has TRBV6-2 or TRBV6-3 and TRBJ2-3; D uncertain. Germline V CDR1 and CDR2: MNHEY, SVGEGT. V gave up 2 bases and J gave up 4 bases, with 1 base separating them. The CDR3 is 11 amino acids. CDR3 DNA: TGTGCCAGCAGTTACCCAGATACGCAGTATTTT. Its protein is CASSYPDTQYF.

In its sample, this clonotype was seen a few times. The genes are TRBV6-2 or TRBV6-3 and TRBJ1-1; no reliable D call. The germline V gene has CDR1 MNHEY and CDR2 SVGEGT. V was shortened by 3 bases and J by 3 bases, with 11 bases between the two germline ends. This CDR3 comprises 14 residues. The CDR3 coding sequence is TGTGCCAGCAGTTATGGAGGGTTTTACACTGAAGCTTTCTTT. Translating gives CASSYGGFYTEAFF.

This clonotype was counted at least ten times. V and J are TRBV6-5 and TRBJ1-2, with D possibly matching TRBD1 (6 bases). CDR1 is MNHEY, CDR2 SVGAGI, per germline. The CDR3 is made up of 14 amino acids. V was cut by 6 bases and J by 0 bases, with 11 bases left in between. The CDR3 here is CASRRQEANYGYTF. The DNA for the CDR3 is TGTGCCAGCAGGCGACAGGAGGCTAACTATGGCTACACCTTC.

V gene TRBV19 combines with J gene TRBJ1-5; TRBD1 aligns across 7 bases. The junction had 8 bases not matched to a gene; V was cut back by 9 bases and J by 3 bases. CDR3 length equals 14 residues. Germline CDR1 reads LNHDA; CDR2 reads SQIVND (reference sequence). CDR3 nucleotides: TGTGCCAGCAATCCGGGACAGCTCAATCAGCCCCAGCATTTT. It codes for CASNPGQLNQPQHF.

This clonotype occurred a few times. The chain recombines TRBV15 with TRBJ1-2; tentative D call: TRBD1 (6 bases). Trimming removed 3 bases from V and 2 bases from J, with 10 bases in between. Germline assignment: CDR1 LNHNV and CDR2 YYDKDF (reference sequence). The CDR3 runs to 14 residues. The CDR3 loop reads CATSRSRGNYGYTF. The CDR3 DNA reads TGTGCCACCAGCAGGAGTAGGGGGAACTATGGCTACACCTTC.

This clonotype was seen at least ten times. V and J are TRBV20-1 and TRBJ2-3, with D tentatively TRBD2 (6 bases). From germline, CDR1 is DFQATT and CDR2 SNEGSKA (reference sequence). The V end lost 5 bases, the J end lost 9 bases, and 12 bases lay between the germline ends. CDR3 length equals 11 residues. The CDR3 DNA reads TGCAGTGCTCTACCCGGGGGAACGCAGTATTTT. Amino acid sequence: CSALPGGTQYF.

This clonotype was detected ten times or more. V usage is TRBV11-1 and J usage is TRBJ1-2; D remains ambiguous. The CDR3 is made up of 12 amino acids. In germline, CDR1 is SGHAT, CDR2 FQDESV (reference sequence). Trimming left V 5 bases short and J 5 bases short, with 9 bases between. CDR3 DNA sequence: TGTGCCAGCAGCCGGACCGCGTATGGCTACACCTTC. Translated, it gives CASSRTAYGYTF.